Listed below are T cell receptor beta chains from one sample, sequenced in a study of PD-L1 blockade in urothelial cancer. Only in-frame clones appear in the TCRdb table, and some are missing; sequencing was by immunoSEQ multiplex PCR. The data contain about 72,000 clones, approximately 86% of them singletons. The sequenced sample was PBMCs, obtained around atezolizumab (anti-PD-L1) treatment. The receptors originated from a man aged 55-75 years with urothelial cancer. CDR3s include the opening cysteine and the closing phenylalanine or tryptophan. The D gene is left open where the match is weak. Not every row has a clone size; where given, it reads once, few, many or a size class.

TRBJ1-6,-,TRBD1,TRBV5-8,CASSLEDRPNSPLHF,TGTGCCAGCAGCTTAGAGGACAGGCCGAATTCACCCCTCCACTTT
TRBJ2-5,-,-,TRBV7-9,CASSLFYGEGARETQYF,TGTGCCAGCAGCTTATTTTACGGTGAAGGGGCGCGGGAGACCCAGTACTTC
TRBJ1-2,-,-,TRBV15,CATSMDYYGYTF,TGTGCCACCAGCATGGACTACTATGGCTACACCTTC
TRBJ2-7,-,-,TRBV28,CASSQLRGAQYF,TGTGCCAGCAGCCAACTCCGGGGTGCGCAGTACTTC
TRBJ2-3,-,TRBD1,TRBV7-9,CASSSRTGSDTQYF,TGTGCCAGCAGCTCCCGGACAGGGTCAGATACGCAGTATTTT
TRBJ1-2,-,-,TRBV15,CATSIYGGGSYGYTF,TGTGCCACCAGCATCTATGGGGGGGGCAGCTATGGCTACACCTTC
TRBJ1-6,-,-,TRBV7-2,CASSLATANSPLHF,TGTGCCAGCAGCTTAGCTACAGCCAATTCACCCCTCCACTTT
TRBJ2-7,-,TRBD1,TRBV10-2,CASSEDRGPYEQYF,TGCGCCAGCAGTGAAGACAGGGGGCCCTACGAGCAGTACTTC
TRBJ1-6,-,TRBD1,TRBV11-3,CASSFRQGNNSPLHF,TGTGCCAGCAGCTTTCGACAGGGGAACAATTCACCCCTCCACTTT
TRBJ2-5,-,-,TRBV2,CASTSLETQYF,TGTGCCAGCACTAGTTTAGAGACCCAGTACTTC
TRBJ2-5,-,TRBD1,TRBV19,CASSIATGQAQYF,TGTGCCAGTAGTATTGCGACAGGGCAGGCCCAGTACTTC
TRBJ1-1,-,-,TRBV14,CASSHVIPGWTEAFF,TGTGCCAGCAGCCATGTTATCCCAGGGTGGACTGAAGCTTTCTTT
TRBJ2-5,-,TRBD2,TRBV19,CASSITSGGAGRETQYF,TGTGCCAGTAGTATAACTAGCGGGGGGGCCGGACGTGAGACCCAGTACTTC
TRBJ1-4,-,TRBD1,TRBV11-2,CASSSDRRNEKLFF,TGTGCCAGCAGCTCGGACAGGAGGAATGAAAAACTGTTTTTT
TRBJ2-1,-,-,TRBV19,CASSPSDIPYNEQFF,TGTGCCAGTAGCCCATCTGACATACCCTACAATGAGCAGTTCTTC
TRBJ2-5,-,TRBD2,TRBV5-6,CASSLAETSGGQETQYF,TGTGCCAGCAGCTTGGCCGAGACTAGCGGGGGACAAGAGACCCAGTACTTC
TRBJ2-7,-,-,TRBV4-3,CASSQGSGANEQYF,TGCGCCAGCAGCCAAGGTTCAGGGGCCAACGAGCAGTACTTC
TRBJ2-7,-,TRBD1,TRBV28,CASSLTGPGPGQGAYEQYF,TGTGCCAGCAGTTTAACGGGCCCGGGACCGGGACAGGGGGCATACGAGCAGTACTTC
TRBJ2-1,-,TRBD2,TRBV10-1,CASSAGTSGGVYNEQFF,TGCGCCAGCAGTGCCGGGACTAGCGGGGGCGTCTACAATGAGCAGTTCTTC
TRBJ2-2,few,-,TRBV11-3,CASSWGESGTGELFF,TGTGCCAGCAGCTGGGGGGAATCGGGAACCGGGGAGCTGTTTTTT
TRBJ2-3,-,TRBD2,TRBV7-2,CASSLSGTSEGTQYF,TGTGCCAGCAGCTTAAGTGGGACTAGCGAGGGTACGCAGTATTTT
TRBJ2-1,-,-,TRBV28,CASSLLDRRYNEQFF,TGTGCCAGCAGTTTACTAGACCGCCGTTACAATGAGCAGTTCTTC
TRBJ2-5,few,TRBD2,TRBV13,CASSSPGLASVRTQYF,TGTGCCAGCAGCTCTCCTGGACTAGCCTCAGTGCGGACCCAGTACTTC
TRBJ2-7,-,TRBD1,TRBV28,CASRKKGAGYEQYF,TGTGCCAGCAGAAAGAAGGGGGCGGGTTACGAGCAGTACTTC
TRBJ1-6,-,TRBD1,TRBV5-4,CASSDGTAYNSPLHF,TGTGCCAGCAGCGACGGGACAGCCTATAATTCACCCCTCCACTTT
TRBJ1-6,-,-,TRBV7-2,CASSLGSTRSPLHF,TGTGCCAGCAGCTTAGGGTCGACACGTTCACCCCTCCACTTT
TRBJ2-7,-,TRBD1,TRBV6-5,CASGTGGTGEQYF,TGTGCCAGTGGGACAGGGGGCACGGGCGAGCAGTACTTC
TRBJ2-1,-,-,TRBV5-1,CASSFRQGKDEQFF,TGCGCCAGCAGCTTCCGTCAGGGGAAGGATGAGCAGTTCTTC
TRBJ1-2,few,-,TRBV28,CASSLDRNYGYTF,TGTGCCAGCAGTTTAGACAGGAACTATGGCTACACCTTC
TRBJ1-1,-,TRBD1,TRBV30,CAWSLQGYTEAFF,TGTGCCTGGAGCTTACAGGGGTACACTGAAGCTTTCTTT
TRBJ2-7,-,-,TRBV13,CASSLVSDRTSEQYF,TGTGCCAGCAGCTTGGTCTCAGACAGGACGAGTGAGCAGTACTTC
TRBJ2-3,-,TRBD1,TRBV9,CASSARDSGSTDTQYF,TGTGCCAGCAGCGCCCGGGACAGTGGAAGCACAGATACGCAGTATTTT
TRBJ1-2,-,TRBD1,TRBV2,CASSAATGQANGYTF,TGTGCCAGCAGTGCCGCAACGGGACAGGCCAATGGCTACACCTTC
TRBJ2-3,-,-,TRBV1,CTSSRVDLAGGLTDTQYF,TGCACCAGCAGCCGCGTAGATCTAGCGGGGGGCCTCACAGATACGCAGTATTTT